The 15 T cell receptor beta chains below come from one sample, sequenced in a study of blood T cell repertoires in COVID-19. Sequencing was performed with immunoSEQ multiplex PCR; in TCRdb, only in-frame clones are kept and a portion is missing. The data contain 35,000 to 40,000 clones, more than 75% of them singletons. Sequencing was performed on peripheral blood. The receptor set was obtained from a human donor in a cohort sampled during active COVID-19.

This chain connects TRBV4-2 to TRBJ2-5, with TRBD1 matching 9 bases. The germline V gene encodes CDR1 LGHNA and CDR2 YNFKEQ. The CDR3 is 15 residues long. V lost 0 bases, J lost 5 bases, and 4 bases stayed unmatched. The CDR3 loop reads CASSQEGQGGETQYF. The CDR3 DNA reads TGTGCCAGCAGCCAAGAGGGACAGGGAGGCGAGACCCAGTACTTC.

The gene calls are TRBV6-6 and TRBJ1-1; D not certain. There are 14 residues in the CDR3. Looked up from germline, CDR1 is MNHNY and CDR2 is SVGAGI (reference sequence). The ends were cut back, 4 bases at V and 3 bases at J, with 12 bases in the middle. As DNA, the CDR3 is TGTGCCAGCAGTTCCCGGGTCCGACACACTGAAGCTTTCTTT. Amino acids: CASSSRVRHTEAFF.

This clone has just a few counts. The chain has TRBV11-1 and TRBJ1-2; no reliable D call. V was cut by 5 bases and J by 8 bases, with 15 bases left in between. The CDR3 length is 13 residues. The germline gives CDR1 SGHAT, CDR2 FQDESV (reference sequence). The CDR3 region is CASSPGLGRGYTF. The DNA for the CDR3 is TGTGCCAGCAGCCCAGGACTTGGACGGGGCTACACCTTC.

The DNA of the CDR3 is TGTGCCAGCAGCTTGGTTAGCGGGGGTAGCACAGATACGCAGTATTTT. It specifies CASSLVSGGSTDTQYF. This sequence joins TRBV5-6 and TRBJ2-3; 9 nucleotides line up with TRBD2. Germline V gene sequence: CDR1 SGHDT, CDR2 YYEEEE. Losses at the gene ends were 0 bases for V and 0 bases for J; bases not matched to a gene: 2. CDR3 length: 16 amino acids.

The chain joins TRBV6-6 to TRBJ1-2, with D tentatively TRBD1 (5 bases). This CDR3 is 14 amino acids long. From germline, CDR1 is MNHNY and CDR2 SVGAGI (reference sequence). V lost 6 bases and J lost 4, with 15 bases in between. CDR3 residues: CASSPRGSRYGYTF. The CDR3 DNA reads as TGTGCCAGCAGCCCGCGGGGCAGTCGCTATGGCTACACCTTC.

This clone was seen only a few times. The chain has TRBV14 and TRBJ1-6; D is ambiguous. The CDR3 spans 15 residues. Germline CDR1 is SGHDN and CDR2 is FVKESK. Trimming cost V 1 base and J 10 bases, with 14 bases left between them. The CDR3 sequence is CASSQGRGFGSPLHF. The CDR3 DNA reads TGTGCCAGCAGCCAAGGTCGAGGGTTTGGCTCACCCCTCCACTTT.

This chain links TRBV5-8 with TRBJ1-2; 8 nucleotides line up with TRBD1. J was trimmed by 4 bases and V by 5 bases; bases with no gene match: 10. CDR1 is SGHTS and CDR2 is YDEGEE in the germline V gene. This CDR3 has 15 amino acids. CDR3 region: CASSPIQGASYGYTF. CDR3 nucleotides: TGTGCCAGCAGTCCAATCCAGGGGGCGAGCTATGGCTACACCTTC. Together with reference TRBV5-8 and TRBJ1-2, the CDR3 gives the full variable domain: EAGVTQSPTHLIKTRGQQATLRCSPISGHTSVYWYQQALGLGLQFLLWYDEGEERNRGNFPPRFSGRQFPNYSSELNVNALELEDSALYLCASSPIQGASYGYTFGSGTRLTVV.

The chain employs TRBV7-2 and TRBJ2-7; 7 nucleotides match TRBD1. Trimming at V came to 0 bases and at J to 4 bases, leaving 6 bases not matched to a gene. Germline V CDR1 and CDR2: SGHTA, FQGNSA. CDR3 size: 15 residues. CDR3 bases: TGTGCCAGCAGCTTAGCGAGGGGCAGGGGGTACGAGCAGTACTTC. Protein sequence: CASSLARGRGYEQYF.

The rearrangement links TRBV7-9 to TRBJ2-1; D is uncertain. V was pared by 5 bases and J by 7 bases, with 9 bases between. Germline loops: CDR1 SEHNR, CDR2 FQNEAQ (reference sequence). CDR3 length: 12 residues. CDR3 nucleotide sequence: TGTGCCAGCAGCCGCGATTGGAATGAGCAGTTCTTC. Translated, it gives CASSRDWNEQFF.

The chain carries TRBV7-2 and TRBJ2-5; 7 bases are a match to TRBD1. The J segment lost 2 bases and the V segment lost 5 bases, leaving 5 bases of the junction unmatched. The CDR3 extends over 14 amino acids. The germline gives CDR1 SGHTA, CDR2 FQGNSA. CDR3 protein: CASSRDSGQETQYF. DNA of the CDR3: TGTGCCAGCAGCCGGGACAGCGGACAAGAGACCCAGTACTTC.

The chain links TRBV5-1 to TRBJ2-2; a possible D gene is TRBD1 (6 bases). The CDR3 contains 13 residues. The V end lost 4 bases, the J end lost 7 bases, and 11 bases lay between the germline ends. CDR1 is SGHRS and CDR2 is YFSETQ in the germline V gene. The CDR3 coding sequence is TGCGCCAGCAGCCAACAGGGTGTCGGGGAGCTGTTTTTT. This gives the protein CASSQQGVGELFF.

This clone has only a few counts. The chain carries TRBV5-1 and TRBJ1-1, with a tentative D call TRBD1 (5 bases). The ends were cut back, 0 bases at V and 4 bases at J, with 10 bases in the middle. The CDR3 loop spans 14 amino acids. Per germline, CDR1 SGHRS and CDR2 YFSETQ. CDR3 residues: CASSLAGPSTEAFF. The CDR3 nucleotides read TGCGCCAGCAGCTTGGCAGGGCCGAGCACTGAAGCTTTCTTT.

This clone came up once. V usage is TRBV9 and J usage is TRBJ2-7; D is possibly TRBD1 (6 bases). V was cut by 3 bases and J by 5 bases, with 12 bases left in between. CDR1 is SGDLS, CDR2 YYNGEE, per germline. This CDR3 has 13 amino acids. The CDR3 loop reads CASSAGAWDEQYF. Here the CDR3 DNA reads TGTGCCAGCAGCGCAGGGGCCTGGGACGAGCAGTACTTC.

The J gene is TRBJ2-5, the V gene TRBV15, with TRBD2 matching over 10 bases. The CDR3 is 17 residues long. J was trimmed by 1 base and V by 3 bases; bases with no gene match: 8. Germline V CDR1 and CDR2: LNHNV, YYDKDF (reference sequence). CDR3 loop: CATSSPLAGARQETQYF. CDR3 DNA: TGTGCCACCAGCAGTCCGCTAGCGGGGGCCCGCCAAGAGACCCAGTACTTC.

The chain combines TRBV25-1 with TRBJ1-1; D is possibly TRBD1 (6 bases). Germline V gene data show CDR1 as MGHDK and CDR2 as SYGVNS. This CDR3 contains 14 residues. Trimming removed 9 bases from V and 10 bases from J, with 24 bases in between. The chain's CDR3 is CASLSHRAVEPAFF. The CDR3 coding sequence is TGTGCCAGTCTCTCTCACAGGGCCGTTGAACCAGCTTTCTTT.